A single sample is the source of the 3 T cell receptor beta chains below, sequenced in a study of blood T cells in healthy people across ages. For the second PCR, which ran for roughly 6 to 12 cycles, a sample-barcoded 5' primer and a J-beta primer mix were used. MiXCR, run by TCRdb on the 5' RACE reads, gives a single entry per CDR3 protein. The data hold 700,000 to 1,000,000 distinct CDR3 sequences, with more than 40% observed a single time. The sequencing input was blood. These receptors all stem from a man aged 55 to 70 in good health.

V gene TRBV7-2 combines with J gene TRBJ2-1, with 9 bases matching TRBD2. Germline loops: CDR1 SGHTA, CDR2 FQGNSA. Trimming cost V 8 bases and J 1 base; bases outside gene matches: 6. The CDR3 runs 15 residues. CDR3 loop: CASGGGAWSYNEQFF. DNA of the CDR3: TGTGCCAGCGGCGGGGGGGCCTGGTCCTACAATGAGCAGTTCTTC.

The CDR3 DNA sequence: TGTGCCAGCACCCAATGGGGAGCCACAGATACGCAGTATTTT. Amino acids: CASTQWGATDTQYF. The chain carries TRBV6-2 or TRBV6-3 and TRBJ2-3, with D tentatively TRBD2 (5 bases). There are 14 residues in the CDR3. Per germline, CDR1 MNHEY and CDR2 SVGEGT. V lost 7 bases to trimming and J lost 2 bases, with 13 bases between them.

This clonotype has just a few counts. V gene TRBV7-2 combines with J gene TRBJ2-6; no firm D call. The CDR3 consists of 16 residues. Germline-derived CDR1 and CDR2 are SGHTA and FQGNSA. V shed 1 base and J shed 4 bases, with 11 bases lying between them. The CDR3 DNA follows: TGTGCCAGCAGCTTAGGGGAAGGTGCCGGGGCCAACGTCCTGACTTTC. Residues: CASSLGEGAGANVLTF.